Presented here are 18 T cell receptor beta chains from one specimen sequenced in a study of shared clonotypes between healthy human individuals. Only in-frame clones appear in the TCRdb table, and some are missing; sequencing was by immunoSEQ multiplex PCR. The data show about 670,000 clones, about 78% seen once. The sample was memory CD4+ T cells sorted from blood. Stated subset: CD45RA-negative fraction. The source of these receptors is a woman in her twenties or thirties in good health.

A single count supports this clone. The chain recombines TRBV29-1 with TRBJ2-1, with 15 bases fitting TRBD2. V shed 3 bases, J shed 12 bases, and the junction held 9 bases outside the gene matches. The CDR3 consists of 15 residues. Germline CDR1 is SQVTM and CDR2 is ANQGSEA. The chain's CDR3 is CSVEGLAGGPGSQFF. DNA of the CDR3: TGCAGCGTTGAGGGACTAGCGGGAGGACCGGGTTCGCAGTTCTTC.

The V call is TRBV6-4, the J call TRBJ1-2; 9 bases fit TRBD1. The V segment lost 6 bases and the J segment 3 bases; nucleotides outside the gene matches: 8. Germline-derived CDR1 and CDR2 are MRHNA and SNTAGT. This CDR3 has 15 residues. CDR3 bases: TGTGCCAGCAGACACATGGGACAGGGCGACTATGGCTACACCTTC. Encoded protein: CASRHMGQGDYGYTF.

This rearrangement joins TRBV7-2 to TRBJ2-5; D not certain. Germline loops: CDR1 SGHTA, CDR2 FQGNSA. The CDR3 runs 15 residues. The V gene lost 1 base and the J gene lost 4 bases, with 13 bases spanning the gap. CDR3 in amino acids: CASSLVGSLGETQYF. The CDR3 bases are TGTGCCAGCAGCTTAGTGGGTAGCCTGGGAGAGACCCAGTACTTC.

The CDR3, as DNA: TGTGCCTGGAGACCAGGAGGGGACGGGGAGCTGTTTTTT. As protein: CAWRPGGDGELFF. The V call is TRBV30, the J call TRBJ2-2, with a possible D match to TRBD2 (6 bases). V was pared by 3 bases and J by 7 bases, with 12 bases between. CDR1 is GTSNPN and CDR2 is SVGIG in the germline V gene (reference sequence). This CDR3 is 13 amino acids long.

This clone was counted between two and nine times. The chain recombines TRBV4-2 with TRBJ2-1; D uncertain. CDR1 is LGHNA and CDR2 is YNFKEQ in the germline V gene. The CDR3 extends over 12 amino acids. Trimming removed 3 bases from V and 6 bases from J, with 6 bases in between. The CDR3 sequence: CASSHSLNEQFF. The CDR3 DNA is TGTGCCAGCAGCCACTCCCTCAATGAGCAGTTCTTC.

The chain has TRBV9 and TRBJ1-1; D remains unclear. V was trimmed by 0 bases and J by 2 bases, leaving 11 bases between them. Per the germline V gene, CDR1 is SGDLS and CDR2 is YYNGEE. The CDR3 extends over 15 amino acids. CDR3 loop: CASSVDGSTNTEAFF. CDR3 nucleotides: TGTGCCAGCAGCGTAGACGGGAGTACTAACACTGAAGCTTTCTTT.

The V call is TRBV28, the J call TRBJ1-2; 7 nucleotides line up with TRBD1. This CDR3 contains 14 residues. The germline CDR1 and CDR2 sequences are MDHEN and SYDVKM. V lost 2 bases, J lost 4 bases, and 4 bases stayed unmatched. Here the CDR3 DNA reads TGTGCCAGCAGTTTACTGGGGACAGTCTATGGCTACACCTTC. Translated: CASSLLGTVYGYTF.

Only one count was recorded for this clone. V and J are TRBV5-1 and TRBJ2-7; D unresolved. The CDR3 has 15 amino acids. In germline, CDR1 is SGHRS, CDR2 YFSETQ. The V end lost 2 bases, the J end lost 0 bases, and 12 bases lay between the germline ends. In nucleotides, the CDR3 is TGCGCCAGCAGCTTCAGCACCGAGAGCTCCTACGAGCAGTACTTC. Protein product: CASSFSTESSYEQYF.

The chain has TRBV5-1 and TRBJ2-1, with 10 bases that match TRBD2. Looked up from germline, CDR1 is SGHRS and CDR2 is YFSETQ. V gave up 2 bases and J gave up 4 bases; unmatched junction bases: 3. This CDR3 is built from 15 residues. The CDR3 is CASSFLAGDYNEQFF. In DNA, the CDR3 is TGCGCCAGCAGCTTCCTAGCGGGAGATTACAATGAGCAGTTCTTC.

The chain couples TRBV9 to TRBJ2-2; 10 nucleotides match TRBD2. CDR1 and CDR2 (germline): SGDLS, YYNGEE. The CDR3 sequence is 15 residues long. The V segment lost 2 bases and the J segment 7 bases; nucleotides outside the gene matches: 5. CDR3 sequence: CASSVASGSFGELFF. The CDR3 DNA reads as TGTGCCAGCAGCGTGGCTAGCGGGAGTTTCGGGGAGCTGTTTTTT.

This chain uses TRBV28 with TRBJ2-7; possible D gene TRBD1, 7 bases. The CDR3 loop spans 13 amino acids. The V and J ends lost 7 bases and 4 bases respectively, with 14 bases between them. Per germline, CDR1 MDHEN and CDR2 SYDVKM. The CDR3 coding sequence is TGTGCCAGCACCCCAGGGGGGCGATACGAGCAGTACTTC. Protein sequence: CASTPGGRYEQYF.

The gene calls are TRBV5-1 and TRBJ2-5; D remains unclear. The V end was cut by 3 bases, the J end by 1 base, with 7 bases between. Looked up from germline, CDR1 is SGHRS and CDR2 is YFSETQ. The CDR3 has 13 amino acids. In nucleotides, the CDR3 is TGCGCCAGCAGCTCTAACACCCAAGAGACCCAGTACTTC. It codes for CASSSNTQETQYF.

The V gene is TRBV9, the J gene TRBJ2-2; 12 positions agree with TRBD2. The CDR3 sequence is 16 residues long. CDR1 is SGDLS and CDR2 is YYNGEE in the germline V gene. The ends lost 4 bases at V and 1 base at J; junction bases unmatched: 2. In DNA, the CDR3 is TGTGCCAGCAGCTTACTAGCGGGAGGGAACACCGGGGAGCTGTTTTTT. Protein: CASSLLAGGNTGELFF.

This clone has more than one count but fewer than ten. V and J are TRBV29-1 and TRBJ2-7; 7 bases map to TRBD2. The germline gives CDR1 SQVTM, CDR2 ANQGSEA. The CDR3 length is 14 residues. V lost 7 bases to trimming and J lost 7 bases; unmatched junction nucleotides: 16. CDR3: CSAQIAGRVWEQYF. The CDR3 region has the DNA TGCAGCGCACAAATAGCGGGCAGGGTTTGGGAGCAGTACTTC.

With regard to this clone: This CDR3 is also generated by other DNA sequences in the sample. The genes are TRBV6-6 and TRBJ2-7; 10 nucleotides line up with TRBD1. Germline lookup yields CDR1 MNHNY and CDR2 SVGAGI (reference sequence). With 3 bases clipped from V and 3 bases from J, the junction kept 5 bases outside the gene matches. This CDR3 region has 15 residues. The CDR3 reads CASSYTRTGGYEQYF. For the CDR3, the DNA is TGTGCCAGCAGTTATACCCGGACAGGGGGCTACGAGCAGTACTTC.

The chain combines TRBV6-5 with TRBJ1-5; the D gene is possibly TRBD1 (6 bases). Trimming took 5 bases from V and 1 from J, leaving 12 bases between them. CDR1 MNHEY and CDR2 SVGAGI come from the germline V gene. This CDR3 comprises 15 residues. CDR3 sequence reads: CASSPRGSSNQPQHF. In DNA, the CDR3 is TGTGCCAGCAGTCCCAGGGGCTCGAGCAATCAGCCCCAGCATTTT.

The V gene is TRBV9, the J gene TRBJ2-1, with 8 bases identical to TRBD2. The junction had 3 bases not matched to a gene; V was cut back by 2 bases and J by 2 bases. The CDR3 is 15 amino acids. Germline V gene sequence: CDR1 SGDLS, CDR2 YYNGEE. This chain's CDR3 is CASSVSGNTYNEQFF. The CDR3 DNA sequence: TGTGCCAGCAGCGTTAGCGGGAACACCTACAATGAGCAGTTCTTC.

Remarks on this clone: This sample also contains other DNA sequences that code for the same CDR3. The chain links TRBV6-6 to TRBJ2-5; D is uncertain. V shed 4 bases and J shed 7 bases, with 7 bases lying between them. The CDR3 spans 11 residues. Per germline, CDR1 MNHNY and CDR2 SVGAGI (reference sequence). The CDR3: CASSSGGTQYF. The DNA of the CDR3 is TGTGCCAGCAGTTCGGGTGGGACCCAGTACTTC.